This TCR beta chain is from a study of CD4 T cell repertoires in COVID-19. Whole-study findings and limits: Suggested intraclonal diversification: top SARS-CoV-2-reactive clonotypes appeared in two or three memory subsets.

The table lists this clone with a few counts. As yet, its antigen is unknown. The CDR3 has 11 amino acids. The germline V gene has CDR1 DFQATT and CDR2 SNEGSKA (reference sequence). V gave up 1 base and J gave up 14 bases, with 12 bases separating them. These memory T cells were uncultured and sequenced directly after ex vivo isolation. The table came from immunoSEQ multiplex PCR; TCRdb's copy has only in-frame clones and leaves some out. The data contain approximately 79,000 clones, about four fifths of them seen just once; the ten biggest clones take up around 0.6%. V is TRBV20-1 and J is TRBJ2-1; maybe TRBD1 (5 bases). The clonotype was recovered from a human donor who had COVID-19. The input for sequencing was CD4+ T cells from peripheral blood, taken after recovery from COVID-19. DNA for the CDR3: TGCAGTGCTAGAGGAGGACAAATCGAGTTCTTC. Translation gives CSARGGQIEFF.